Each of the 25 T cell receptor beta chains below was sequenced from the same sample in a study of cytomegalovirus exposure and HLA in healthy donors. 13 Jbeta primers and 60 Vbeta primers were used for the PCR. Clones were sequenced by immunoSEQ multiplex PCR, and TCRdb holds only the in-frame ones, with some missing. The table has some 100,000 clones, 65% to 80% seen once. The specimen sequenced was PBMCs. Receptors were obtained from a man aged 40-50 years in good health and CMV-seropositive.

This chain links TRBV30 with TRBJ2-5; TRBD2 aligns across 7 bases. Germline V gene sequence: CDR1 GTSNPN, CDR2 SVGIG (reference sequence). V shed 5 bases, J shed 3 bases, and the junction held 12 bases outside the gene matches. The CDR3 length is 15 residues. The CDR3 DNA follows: TGTGCCTGGGTGGCCTCCCTAGCGGAGAAAGAGACCCAGTACTTC. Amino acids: CAWVASLAEKETQYF.

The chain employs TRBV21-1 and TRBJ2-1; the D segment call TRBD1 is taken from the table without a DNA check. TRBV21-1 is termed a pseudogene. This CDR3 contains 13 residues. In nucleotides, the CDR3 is TGTGCCAGCAGCATGAGACAGAAGGATGAGCAGTTCTTC. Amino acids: CASSMRQKDEQFF.

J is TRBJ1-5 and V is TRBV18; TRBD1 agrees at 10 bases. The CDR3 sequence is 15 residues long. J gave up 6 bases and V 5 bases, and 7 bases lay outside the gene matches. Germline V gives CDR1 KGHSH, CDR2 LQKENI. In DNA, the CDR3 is TGTGCCAGCTCAAGGGGGGACAGGGGTTTTCAGCCCCAGCATTTT. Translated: CASSRGDRGFQPQHF.

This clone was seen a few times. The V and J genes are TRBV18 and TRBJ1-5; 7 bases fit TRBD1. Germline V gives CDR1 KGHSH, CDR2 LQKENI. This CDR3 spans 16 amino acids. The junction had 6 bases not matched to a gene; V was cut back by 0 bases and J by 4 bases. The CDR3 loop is CASSPPGTAPNQPQHF. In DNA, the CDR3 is TGTGCCAGCTCACCACCAGGGACAGCTCCAAATCAGCCCCAGCATTTT.

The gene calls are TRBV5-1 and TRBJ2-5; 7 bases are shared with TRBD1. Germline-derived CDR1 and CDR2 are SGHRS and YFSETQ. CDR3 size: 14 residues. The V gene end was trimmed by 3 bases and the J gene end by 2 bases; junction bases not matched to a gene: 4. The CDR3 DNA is TGCGCCAGCAGCTCCGGACAGGCACAAGAGACCCAGTACTTC. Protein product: CASSSGQAQETQYF.

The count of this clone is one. The CDR3 DNA reads TGTGCCAGCAGCCTCCAATGGACAAGCACAGATACGCAGTATTTT. This translates into CASSLQWTSTDTQYF. This chain uses TRBV7-2 with TRBJ2-3, with TRBD1 as a possible D gene (5 bases). The CDR3 has 15 residues. Trimming left V 5 bases short and J 0 bases short, with 12 bases between. Germline assignment: CDR1 SGHTA and CDR2 FQGNSA.

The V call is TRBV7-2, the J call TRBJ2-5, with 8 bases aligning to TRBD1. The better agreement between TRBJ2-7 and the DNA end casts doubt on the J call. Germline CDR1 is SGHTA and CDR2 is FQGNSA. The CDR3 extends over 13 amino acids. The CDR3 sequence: CASSLTGGYEQYF. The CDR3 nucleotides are TGTGCCAGCAGCTTAACAGGGGGGTACGAGCAGTACTTC.

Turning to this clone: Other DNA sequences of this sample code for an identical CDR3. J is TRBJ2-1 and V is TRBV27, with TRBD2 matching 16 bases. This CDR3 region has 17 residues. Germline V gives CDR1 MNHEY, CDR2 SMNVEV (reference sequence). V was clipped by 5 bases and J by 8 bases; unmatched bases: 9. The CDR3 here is CASSPPPGLAGGHEQFF. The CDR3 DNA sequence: TGTGCCAGCAGTCCACCACCGGGACTAGCGGGGGGGCATGAGCAGTTCTTC.

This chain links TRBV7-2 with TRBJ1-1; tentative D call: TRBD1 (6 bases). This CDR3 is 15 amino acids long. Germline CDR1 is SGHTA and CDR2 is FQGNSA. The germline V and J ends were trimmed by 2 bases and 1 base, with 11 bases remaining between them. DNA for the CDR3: TGTGCCAGCAGCTTAATGGGGGCACCGAACACTGAAGCTTTCTTT. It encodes CASSLMGAPNTEAFF. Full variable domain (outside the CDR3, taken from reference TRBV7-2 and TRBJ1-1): GAGVSQSPSNKVTEKGKDVELRCDPISGHTALYWYRQSLGQGLEFLIYFQGNSAPDKSGLPSDRFSAERTGGSVSTLTIQRTQQEDSAVYLCASSLMGAPNTEAFFGQGTRLTVV.

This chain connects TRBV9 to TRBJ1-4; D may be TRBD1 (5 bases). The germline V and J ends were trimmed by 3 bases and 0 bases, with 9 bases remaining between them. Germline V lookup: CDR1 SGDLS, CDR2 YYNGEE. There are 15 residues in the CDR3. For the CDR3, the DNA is TGTGCCAGCAGCGCGGGAGGGGCAACTAATGAAAAACTGTTTTTT. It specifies CASSAGGATNEKLFF. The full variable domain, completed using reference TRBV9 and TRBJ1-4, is DSGVTQTPKHLITATGQRVTLRCSPRSGDLSVYWYQQSLDQGLQFLIQYYNGEERAKGNILERFSAQQFPDLHSELNLSSLELGDSALYFCASSAGGATNEKLFFGSGTQLSVL.

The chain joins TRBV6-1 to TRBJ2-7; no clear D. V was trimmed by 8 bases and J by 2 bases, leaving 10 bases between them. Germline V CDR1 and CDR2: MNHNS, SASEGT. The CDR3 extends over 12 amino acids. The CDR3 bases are TGTGCCAGCCTCCAGAACCCCTACGAGCAGTACTTC. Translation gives CASLQNPYEQYF.

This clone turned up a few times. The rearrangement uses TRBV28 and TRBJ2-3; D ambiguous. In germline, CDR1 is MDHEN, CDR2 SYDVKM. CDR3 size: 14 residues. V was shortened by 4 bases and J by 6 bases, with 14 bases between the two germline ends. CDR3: CASSSGLTRDTQYF. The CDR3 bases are TGTGCCAGCAGTTCCGGCCTGACTCGGGATACGCAGTATTTT.

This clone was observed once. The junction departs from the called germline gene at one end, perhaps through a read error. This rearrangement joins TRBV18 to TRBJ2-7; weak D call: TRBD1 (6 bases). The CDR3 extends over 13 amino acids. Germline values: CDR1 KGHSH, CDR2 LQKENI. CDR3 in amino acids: CASSPQGQDFEYF. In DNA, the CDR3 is TGTGCCAGCTCTCCACAGGGACAAGATTTCGAGTACTTC.

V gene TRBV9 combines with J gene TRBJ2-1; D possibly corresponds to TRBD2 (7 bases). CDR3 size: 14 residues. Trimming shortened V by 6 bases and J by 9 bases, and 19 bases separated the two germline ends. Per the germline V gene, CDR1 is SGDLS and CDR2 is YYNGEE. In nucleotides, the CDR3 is TGTGCCAGCAACTCCTTCCGTGGGGGGGCTGAGCAGTTCTTC. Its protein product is CASNSFRGGAEQFF.

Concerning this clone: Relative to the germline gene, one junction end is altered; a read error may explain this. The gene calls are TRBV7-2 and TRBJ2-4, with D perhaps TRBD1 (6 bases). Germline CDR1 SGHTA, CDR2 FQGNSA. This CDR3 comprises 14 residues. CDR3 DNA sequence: TGTGCCAGCAGCTTTGGGCAGGGGTTAAACAGTCAGTACTTC. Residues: CASSFGQGLNSQYF.

This chain's CDR3 is CASSEPQGARGYTF. The CDR3, as DNA: TGTGCCAGCTCCGAGCCACAGGGGGCAAGGGGCTACACCTTC. The chain recombines TRBV18 with TRBJ1-2; the match to TRBD1 covers 9 bases. The germline gives CDR1 KGHSH, CDR2 LQKENI. There are 14 residues in the CDR3. V lost 6 bases to trimming and J lost 8 bases; unmatched junction nucleotides: 10.

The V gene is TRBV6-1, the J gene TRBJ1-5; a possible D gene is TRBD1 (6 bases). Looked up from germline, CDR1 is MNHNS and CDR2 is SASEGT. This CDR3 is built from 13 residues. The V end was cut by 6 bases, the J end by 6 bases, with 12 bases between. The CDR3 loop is CASSLGGAQPQHF. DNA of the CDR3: TGTGCCAGCAGCCTAGGGGGGGCTCAGCCCCAGCATTTT.

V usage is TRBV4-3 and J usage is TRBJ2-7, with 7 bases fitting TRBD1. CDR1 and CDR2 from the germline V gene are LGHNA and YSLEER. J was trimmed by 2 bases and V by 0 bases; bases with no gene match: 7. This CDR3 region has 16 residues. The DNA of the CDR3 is TGCGCCAGCAGCCAAGATTCGAACAGGGGAGCCTACGAGCAGTACTTC. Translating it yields CASSQDSNRGAYEQYF.

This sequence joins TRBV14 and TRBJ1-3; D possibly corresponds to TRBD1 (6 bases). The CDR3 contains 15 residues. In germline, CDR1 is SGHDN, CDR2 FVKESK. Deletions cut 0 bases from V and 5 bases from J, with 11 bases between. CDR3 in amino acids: CASSQDRGLRNTIYF. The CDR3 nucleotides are TGTGCCAGCAGCCAAGACAGGGGTTTAAGAAACACCATATATTTT.

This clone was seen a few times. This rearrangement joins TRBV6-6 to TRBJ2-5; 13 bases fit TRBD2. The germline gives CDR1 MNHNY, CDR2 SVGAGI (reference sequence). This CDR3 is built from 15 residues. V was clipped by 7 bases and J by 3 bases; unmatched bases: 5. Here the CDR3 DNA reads TGTGCCAGCACCGGACTAGCGGGGGTGGAAGAGACCCAGTACTTC. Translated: CASTGLAGVEETQYF.

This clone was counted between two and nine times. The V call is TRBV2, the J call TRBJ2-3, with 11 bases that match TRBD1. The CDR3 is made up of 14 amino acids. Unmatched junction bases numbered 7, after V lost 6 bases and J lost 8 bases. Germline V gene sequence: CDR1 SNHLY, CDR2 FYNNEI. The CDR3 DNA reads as TGTGCCAGCAGAGATGGACAGGGGGCGGGTACGCAGTATTTT. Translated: CASRDGQGAGTQYF.

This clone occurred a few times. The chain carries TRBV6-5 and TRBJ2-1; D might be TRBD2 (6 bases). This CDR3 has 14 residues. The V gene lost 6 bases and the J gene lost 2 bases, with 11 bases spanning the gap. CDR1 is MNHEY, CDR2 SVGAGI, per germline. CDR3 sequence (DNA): TGTGCCAGCAGGGGGACTCTAACCTACAATGAGCAGTTCTTC. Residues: CASRGTLTYNEQFF.

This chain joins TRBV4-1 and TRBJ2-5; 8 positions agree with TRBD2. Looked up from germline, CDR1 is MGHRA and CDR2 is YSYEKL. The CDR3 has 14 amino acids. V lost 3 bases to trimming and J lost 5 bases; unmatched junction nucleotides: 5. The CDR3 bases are TGCGCCAGCAGCCACCTTGGCGGGGGGGAGACCCAGTACTTC. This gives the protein CASSHLGGGETQYF.

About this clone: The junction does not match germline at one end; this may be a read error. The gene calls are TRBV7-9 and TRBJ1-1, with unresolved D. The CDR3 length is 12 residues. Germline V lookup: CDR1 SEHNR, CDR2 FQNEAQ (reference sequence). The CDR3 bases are TGTTCCAGCAGCTTTCGAACATCCGAAGCTTTCTTT. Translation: CSSSFRTSEAFF.

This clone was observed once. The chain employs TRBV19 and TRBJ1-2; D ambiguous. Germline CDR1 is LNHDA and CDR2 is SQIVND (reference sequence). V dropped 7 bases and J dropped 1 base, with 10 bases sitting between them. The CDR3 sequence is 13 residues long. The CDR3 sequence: CASITVFNYGYTF. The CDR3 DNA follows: TGTGCCAGTATTACAGTGTTTAACTATGGCTACACCTTC.